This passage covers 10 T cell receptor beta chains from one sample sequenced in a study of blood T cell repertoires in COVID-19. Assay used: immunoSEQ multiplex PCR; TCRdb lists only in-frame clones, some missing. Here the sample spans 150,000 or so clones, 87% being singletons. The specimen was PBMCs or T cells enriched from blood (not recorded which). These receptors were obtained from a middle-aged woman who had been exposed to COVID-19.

Written as DNA, the CDR3 is TGCGCCAGCAGCCTCTCTGCGACGGGCTCCTACGAGCAGTACTTC. It yields the protein CASSLSATGSYEQYF. V usage is TRBV4-3 and J usage is TRBJ2-7; D unclear. The germline V and J ends were trimmed by 4 bases and 0 bases, with 13 bases remaining between them. CDR1 is LGHNA, CDR2 YSLEER, per germline. This CDR3 spans 15 amino acids.

Here the CDR3 reads CASSQYTGLAGPANTGELFF. Written as DNA, the CDR3 is TGCGCCAGCAGCCAATACACGGGACTAGCGGGACCAGCGAACACCGGGGAGCTGTTTTTT. This chain joins TRBV4-1 and TRBJ2-2; 13 nucleotides agree with TRBD2. CDR1 is MGHRA and CDR2 is YSYEKL in the germline V gene. Trimming took 2 bases from V and 0 from J; bases not matched to a gene: 9. This CDR3 contains 20 residues.

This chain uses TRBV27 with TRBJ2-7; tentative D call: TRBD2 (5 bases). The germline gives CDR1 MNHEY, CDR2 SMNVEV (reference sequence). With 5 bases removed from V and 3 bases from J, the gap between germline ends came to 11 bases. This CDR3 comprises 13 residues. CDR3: CASSETINYEQYF. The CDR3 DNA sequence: TGTGCCAGCAGTGAGACTATAAACTACGAGCAGTACTTC.

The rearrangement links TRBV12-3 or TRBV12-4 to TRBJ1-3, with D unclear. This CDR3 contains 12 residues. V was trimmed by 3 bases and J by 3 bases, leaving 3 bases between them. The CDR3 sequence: CASSFVGNTIYF. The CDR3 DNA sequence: TGTGCCAGCAGTTTCGTTGGAAACACCATATATTTT.

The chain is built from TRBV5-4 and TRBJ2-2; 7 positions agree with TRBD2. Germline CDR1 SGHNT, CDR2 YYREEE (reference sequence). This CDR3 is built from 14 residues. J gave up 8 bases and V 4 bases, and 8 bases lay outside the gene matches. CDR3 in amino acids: CASSGEGNRGELFF. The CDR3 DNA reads TGTGCCAGCAGCGGGGAGGGGAACCGAGGGGAGCTGTTTTTT.

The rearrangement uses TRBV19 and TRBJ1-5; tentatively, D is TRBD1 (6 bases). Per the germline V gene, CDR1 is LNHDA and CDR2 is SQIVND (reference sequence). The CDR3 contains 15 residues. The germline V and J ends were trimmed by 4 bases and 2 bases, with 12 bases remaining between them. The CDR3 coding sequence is TGTGCCAGTAGTACACAGGGAGACGGCAATCAGCCCCAGCATTTT. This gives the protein CASSTQGDGNQPQHF.

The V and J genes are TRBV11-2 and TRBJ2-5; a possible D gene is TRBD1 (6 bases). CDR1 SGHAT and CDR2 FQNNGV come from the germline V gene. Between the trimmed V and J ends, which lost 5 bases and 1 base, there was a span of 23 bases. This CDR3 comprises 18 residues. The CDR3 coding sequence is TGTGCCAGCAGCCAGGGGCTTCCGGGACAATTTTCCCAAGAGACCCAGTACTTC. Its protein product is CASSQGLPGQFSQETQYF.

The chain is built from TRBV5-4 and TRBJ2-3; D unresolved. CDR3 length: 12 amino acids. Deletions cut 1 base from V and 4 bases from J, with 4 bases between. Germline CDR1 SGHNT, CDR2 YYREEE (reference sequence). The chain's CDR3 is CASSLPADTQYF. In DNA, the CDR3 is TGTGCCAGCAGCTTGCCCGCAGATACGCAGTATTTT.

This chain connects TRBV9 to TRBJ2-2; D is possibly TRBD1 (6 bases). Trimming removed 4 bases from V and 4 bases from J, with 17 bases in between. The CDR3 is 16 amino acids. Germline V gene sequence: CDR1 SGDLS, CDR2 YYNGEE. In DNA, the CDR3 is TGTGCCAGCAGCCCACACCGGGACATACCCACCGGGGAGCTGTTTTTT. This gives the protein CASSPHRDIPTGELFF.

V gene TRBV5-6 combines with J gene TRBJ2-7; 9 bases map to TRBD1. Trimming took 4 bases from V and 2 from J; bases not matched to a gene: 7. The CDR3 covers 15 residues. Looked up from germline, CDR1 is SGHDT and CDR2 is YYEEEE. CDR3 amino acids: CASSLRQGVTYEQYF. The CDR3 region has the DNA TGTGCCAGCAGCCTAAGACAGGGGGTTACCTACGAGCAGTACTTC.